The 7 T cell receptor beta chains in this list originate from one sample, sequenced in a study of T cell responses to AZD1222 COVID-19 vaccine. Repertoires were generated with immunoSEQ multiplex PCR, while TCRdb's copy carries only in-frame clones and drops some. The table lists about 120,000 clones, roughly 90% of them singletons. Material: peripheral blood, obtained on day 0 of AZD1222 vaccination. These receptors were collected from an adult in good health.

The chain recombines TRBV9 with TRBJ2-7, with TRBD1 matching over 7 bases. Germline V gene sequence: CDR1 SGDLS, CDR2 YYNGEE. The CDR3 has 15 amino acids. V gave up 0 bases and J gave up 5 bases; unmatched junction bases: 8. The CDR3 spells CASSVGLGGLDEQYF. The CDR3 DNA is TGTGCCAGCAGCGTAGGTCTAGGGGGCCTGGACGAGCAGTACTTC.

The DNA of the CDR3 is TGCGCCAGCAGTGAGTCGACTATGACTAGCGGGGGGGCCCATACGCAGTATTTT. This translates into CASSESTMTSGGAHTQYF. The chain joins TRBV10-1 to TRBJ2-3; 14 nucleotides match TRBD2. This CDR3 has 18 residues. The germline gives CDR1 WNHNN, CDR2 SYGVQD (reference sequence). V was clipped by 0 bases and J by 7 bases; unmatched bases: 9.

This sequence joins TRBV28 and TRBJ1-6, with TRBD1 matching 9 bases. The CDR3 runs 15 residues. The J segment lost 15 bases and the V segment lost 2 bases, leaving 11 bases of the junction unmatched. CDR1 MDHEN and CDR2 SYDVKM come from the germline V gene. CDR3 sequence: CASSLPTLGQGNLHF. In nucleotides, the CDR3 is TGTGCCAGCAGTTTACCCACGCTGGGACAGGGAAACCTCCACTTT.

The chain is built from TRBV18 and TRBJ1-1; TRBD1 agrees at 7 bases. Per the germline V gene, CDR1 is KGHSH and CDR2 is LQKENI. V dropped 3 bases and J dropped 1; count of bases not matched to a gene: 5. CDR3 length: 15 residues. The CDR3 DNA is TGTGCCAGCTCACCGGGACAGCCGGGGAACACTGAAGCTTTCTTT. Its protein is CASSPGQPGNTEAFF.

The V gene is TRBV19, the J gene TRBJ2-5; tentative D call: TRBD1 (6 bases). From germline, CDR1 is LNHDA and CDR2 SQIVND (reference sequence). With 3 bases removed from V and 4 bases from J, the gap between germline ends came to 15 bases. The CDR3 is made up of 15 amino acids. The CDR3 is CASSIAGGGGETQYF. The CDR3 DNA reads as TGTGCCAGTAGTATTGCCGGTGGGGGCGGAGAGACCCAGTACTTC.

V is TRBV4-2 and J is TRBJ1-2; no reliable D call. V was shortened by 4 bases and J by 2 bases, with 8 bases between the two germline ends. This CDR3 is 13 amino acids long. The germline gives CDR1 LGHNA, CDR2 YNFKEQ. The CDR3 reads CASSPKLNYGYTF. Written as DNA, the CDR3 is TGTGCCAGCAGCCCGAAGCTGAACTATGGCTACACCTTC.

The chain has TRBV6-6 and TRBJ2-3; a weak D match, TRBD2 (6 bases). V gave up 4 bases and J gave up 0 bases, with 14 bases separating them. This CDR3 comprises 16 residues. The germline CDR1 and CDR2 sequences are MNHNY and SVGAGI (reference sequence). CDR3 residues: CASSSREGGSTDTQYF. The CDR3 DNA sequence: TGTGCCAGCAGTTCCCGAGAGGGAGGTAGCACAGATACGCAGTATTTT.